The rows below give T cell receptor beta chains drawn from one sample of a study of T-cell memory formation after mild COVID-19. MiXCR, run by TCRdb on the 5' RACE reads, gives a single entry per CDR3 protein. The table shows approximately 260,000 distinct CDR3 sequences, with about a sixth occurring only once. Material for sequencing was PBMCs or a T cell subset sorted from them (not recorded which). The receptors derive from a man between 18 and 35 years old who had mild COVID-19 (a few samples of this study predate the infection). Cell type and time point are not known. Each CDR3 is given with its conserved first and last residue. D genes are given only for firm matches. Part of the rows lack a size; the others show once, few, many or a class for expanded clones.

v_gene: TRBV7-9
abundance: many
j_gene: TRBJ1-5
d_gene: TRBD1
CDR3aa: CASSPTGNQPQHF
CDR3nt: TGTGCCAGCAGCCCGACAGGGAATCAGCCCCAGCATTTT

v_gene: TRBV12-3/TRBV12-4
abundance: few
j_gene: TRBJ1-2
d_gene: .
CDR3aa: CASSLSRGTYGYTF
CDR3nt: TGTGCCAGCAGTTTATCTCGGGGGACCTATGGCTACACCTTC

v_gene: TRBV27
abundance: few
j_gene: TRBJ2-7
d_gene: .
CDR3aa: CASRATGIQYYEQYF
CDR3nt: TGTGCCAGCAGAGCAACAGGGATTCAGTACTACGAGCAGTACTTC

v_gene: TRBV18
abundance: many
j_gene: TRBJ2-7
d_gene: TRBD1
CDR3aa: CASSPAGQGGNEQYF
CDR3nt: TGTGCCAGCTCACCCGCCGGACAGGGAGGTAACGAGCAGTACTTC

v_gene: TRBV7-9
abundance: few
j_gene: TRBJ1-4
d_gene: .
CDR3aa: CATAQGPGEKLFF
CDR3nt: TGTGCCACCGCACAGGGTCCTGGTGAAAAACTGTTTTTT

v_gene: TRBV12-3/TRBV12-4
abundance: many
j_gene: TRBJ1-2
d_gene: .
CDR3aa: CASSLQGFNYGYTF
CDR3nt: TGTGCCAGCAGTTTACAGGGGTTTAACTATGGCTACACCTTC

v_gene: TRBV7-8
abundance: .
j_gene: TRBJ1-1
d_gene: TRBD1
CDR3aa: CASSFGGTGGAGTEAFF
CDR3nt: TGTGCCAGCAGCTTTGGGGGGACAGGGGGCGCGGGCACTGAAGCTTTCTTT

v_gene: TRBV4-3
abundance: .
j_gene: TRBJ2-3
d_gene: TRBD1
CDR3aa: CASSQEFYPGQGFTAAQYF
CDR3nt: TGCGCCAGCAGCCAAGAGTTTTATCCGGGACAGGGGTTTACAGCTGCGCAGTATTTT

v_gene: TRBV12-3/TRBV12-4
abundance: .
j_gene: TRBJ2-5
d_gene: TRBD2
CDR3aa: CASSLASGGTQYF
CDR3nt: TGTGCCAGCAGTTTAGCTAGCGGGGGGACCCAGTACTTC

v_gene: TRBV7-2
abundance: many
j_gene: TRBJ2-3
d_gene: .
CDR3aa: CASSLVGATDTQYF
CDR3nt: TGTGCCAGCAGCTTAGTGGGCGCCACAGATACGCAGTATTTT

v_gene: TRBV11-2
abundance: few
j_gene: TRBJ2-1
d_gene: .
CDR3aa: CASSKAPSYNEQFF
CDR3nt: TGTGCCAGCAGCAAGGCGCCGTCATACAATGAGCAGTTCTTC

v_gene: TRBV7-2
abundance: few
j_gene: TRBJ1-6
d_gene: .
CDR3aa: CASSGGIGENSPLHF
CDR3nt: TGTGCCAGCAGCGGCGGAATCGGAGAAAATTCACCCCTCCACTTT

v_gene: TRBV6-5
abundance: once
j_gene: TRBJ2-1
d_gene: TRBD2
CDR3aa: CASSYSLGGGQFF
CDR3nt: TGTGCCAGCAGTTACTCGCTCGGGGGGGGACAGTTCTTC

v_gene: TRBV5-1
abundance: .
j_gene: TRBJ1-2
d_gene: TRBD1
CDR3aa: CASSLRTGTFSDGYTF
CDR3nt: TGCGCCAGCAGCTTGAGGACAGGGACCTTTTCGGATGGCTACACCTTC

v_gene: TRBV4-3
abundance: few
j_gene: TRBJ2-5
d_gene: .
CDR3aa: CASSQDLRGEETQYF
CDR3nt: TGCGCCAGCAGCCAAGATCTGCGGGGAGAGGAGACCCAGTACTTC

v_gene: TRBV5-1
abundance: medium-sized
j_gene: TRBJ1-1
d_gene: .
CDR3aa: CASRLGGENTEAFF
CDR3nt: TGCGCCAGCAGGCTTGGTGGGGAGAACACTGAAGCTTTCTTT

v_gene: TRBV5-1
abundance: few
j_gene: TRBJ2-3
d_gene: .
CDR3aa: CASRTQGTDTQYF
CDR3nt: TGCGCCAGCAGAACCCAAGGCACAGATACGCAGTATTTT